This T cell receptor beta chain was observed in a study of CD8 T cells in Susac syndrome. Reverse transcription of roughly 0.45 to 1 ug RNA was carried out with random hexamers. The authors amplified TCR beta CDR3 across 54 Vbeta and 13 Jbeta using immunoSEQ multiplex PCR. TCRdb re-derived calls from the immunoSEQ multiplex PCR reads in MiXCR, one entry per CDR3 protein. The sample consists of 150,000 to 250,000 distinct CDR3 sequences, nearly 95% of them appearing once. Germline V gene lookup returns CDR1 SEHNR and CDR2 FQNEAQ (reference sequence). This CDR3 region has 11 residues. The ends were cut back, 7 bases at V and 5 bases at J, with 8 bases in the middle.

The specimen sequenced was CD4+ T cells from PBMCs. This clonotype was sampled from a human donor with multiple sclerosis. V usage is TRBV7-9 and J usage is TRBJ1-1; D gene unclear. DNA of the CDR3: TGTGCCAGCACCTTTGATACTGAAGCTTTCTTT. It encodes CASTFDTEAFF. Complete variable domain (other parts from reference TRBV7-9 and TRBJ1-1): DTGVSQNPRHKITKRGQNVTFRCDPISEHNRLYWYRQTLGQGPEFLTYFQNEAQLEKSRLLSDRFSAERPKGSFSTLEIQRTEQGDSAMYLCASTFDTEAFFGQGTRLTVV.